This T cell receptor (beta chain) was sequenced for a study of T cells in Graves' hyperthyroidism and ophthalmopathy. Exclusion followed for patients with uncontrolled infection, other autoimmune disease, pregnancy or lactation. Template material for amplifying TCR beta CDR3 regions consisted of RNA transcripts. Carried out on the TCR CDR3, a first-round RT-PCR used the HTBI primer set. TCRdb processed the multiplex PCR reads anew with MiXCR; each CDR3 protein has one entry. The sample carries under 450,000 distinct CDR3 sequences, 15% to 19% recorded once. This clonotype appeared a few times. V shed 1 base and J shed 5 bases, with 21 bases lying between them. CDR3 length equals 17 residues. The V gene's germline CDR1 is SGHVS and CDR2 FQNEAQ.

This chain links TRBV7-8 with TRBJ2-7, with D unclear. Sequencing was performed on blood. The receptor was isolated from a young woman with Graves' hyperthyroidism. The CDR3 region has the DNA TGTGCCAGCAGCTTAGAAGCCTGGAGACCCTCGTGGGACGAGCAGTACTTC. As protein: CASSLEAWRPSWDEQYF.